This is a list of T cell receptor beta chains from one sample in a study of glioma-infiltrating T cells after dendritic cell vaccination. Generated by immunoSEQ multiplex PCR, the TCRdb table keeps only in-frame clones and is missing some. The table has approximately 60,000 clones, around 86% seen once. The specimen comprised blood, sampled after dendritic cell vaccination. Source of these receptors: a human donor with glioblastoma. Each CDR3 is given with its conserved first and last residue. A D gene is named only where the DNA matches it firmly. Rows give clone size only sometimes, using once, few, many, or a class for an expanded clone.

15,TRBJ2-5,.,.,TRBV7-2,CASSLVSGGRETQYF,TGTGCCAGCAGCTTAGTCTCCGGGGGGCGGGAGACCCAGTACTTC
14,TRBJ1-6,TRBD1,.,TRBV7-9,CASSSQGDGSPLHF,TGTGCCAGCAGCTCGCAGGGGGATGGTTCACCCCTCCACTTT
14,TRBJ2-1,TRBD2,.,TRBV6-4,CASRGTSGRGEQFF,TGTGCCAGCAGGGGGACTAGCGGGAGGGGTGAGCAGTTCTTC
15,TRBJ2-2,TRBD2,.,TRBV7-9,CASRKAGASTGELFF,TGTGCCAGCAGGAAAGCGGGGGCCTCCACCGGGGAGCTGTTTTTT
16,TRBJ1-5,TRBD1,.,TRBV6-1,CASREPLQGGNQPQHF,TGTGCCAGCAGGGAACCTCTCCAGGGGGGCAATCAGCCCCAGCATTTT
15,TRBJ2-7,TRBD1,.,TRBV5-1,CASSSTGQGLDEQYF,TGCGCCAGCAGCTCAACGGGACAGGGGCTTGACGAGCAGTACTTC
15,TRBJ1-1,.,.,TRBV5-4,CASSPKRQANTEAFF,TGTGCCAGCAGCCCCAAAAGACAGGCGAACACTGAAGCTTTCTTT
13,TRBJ1-1,.,few,TRBV7-2,CASTLPASTEAFF,TGTGCCAGCACCCTACCCGCGAGCACTGAAGCTTTCTTT
15,TRBJ1-5,.,.,TRBV11-2,CASSPGVLGNQPQHF,TGTGCCAGCAGCCCAGGGGTATTGGGCAATCAGCCCCAGCATTTT
16,TRBJ2-2,.,.,TRBV18,CASSHSGKGGTGELFF,TGTGCCAGCTCACACTCCGGGAAAGGTGGCACCGGGGAGCTGTTTTTT
13,TRBJ1-2,.,.,TRBV14,CASSQESGYGYTF,TGTGCCAGCAGCCAAGAGAGCGGCTATGGCTACACCTTC
14,TRBJ2-7,.,.,TRBV7-2,CASSPIYLPYEQYF,TGTGCCAGCAGCCCAATCTACCTTCCCTACGAGCAGTACTTC
14,TRBJ1-2,.,.,TRBV5-6,CASSLVYRVSGYTF,TGTGCCAGCAGCTTGGTGTACAGGGTCTCTGGCTACACCTTC
15,TRBJ1-5,TRBD1,.,TRBV19,CASGYRDRVNQPQHF,TGTGCCAGTGGATACCGGGACAGGGTTAATCAGCCCCAGCATTTT
16,TRBJ1-6,.,.,TRBV25-1,CASSEYGGGINSPLHF,TGTGCCAGCAGTGAATACGGCGGAGGCATTAATTCACCCCTCCACTTT
15,TRBJ2-1,.,.,TRBV12-5,CASGLAGVEGNEQFF,TGTGCTAGTGGTTTGGCGGGAGTAGAGGGCAATGAGCAGTTCTTC
15,TRBJ2-7,.,.,TRBV9,CASSPREGGGVEQYF,TGTGCCAGCAGCCCCCGAGAGGGAGGTGGTGTCGAGCAGTACTTC
15,TRBJ2-1,.,.,TRBV5-4,CASSLRQTSPHEQFF,TGTGCCAGCAGCTTGCGGCAAACTAGTCCCCATGAGCAGTTCTTC
15,TRBJ1-2,.,.,TRBV18,CASSPGGGTGYGYTF,TGTGCCAGCTCACCAGGGGGGGGGACCGGCTATGGCTACACCTTC
15,TRBJ2-3,TRBD1,few,TRBV25-1,CASSPRTGGADTQYF,TGTGCCAGCAGTCCACGGACAGGGGGCGCAGATACGCAGTATTTT
15,TRBJ1-1,.,.,TRBV19,CASSIHPRVSTEAFF,TGTGCCAGTAGTATTCATCCCAGGGTGAGCACTGAAGCTTTCTTT
16,TRBJ1-6,.,few,TRBV4-1,CASSQDAGRQNSPLHF,TGCGCCAGCAGCCAAGATGCGGGCAGGCAGAATTCACCCCTCCACTTT
13,TRBJ1-1,.,.,TRBV27,CASSLGQNTEAFF,TGTGCCAGCAGTTTGGGACAGAACACTGAAGCTTTCTTT
14,TRBJ2-7,.,.,TRBV5-4,CASSLARRVHEQYF,TGTGCCAGCAGCTTGGCCCGCAGGGTTCACGAGCAGTACTTC
14,TRBJ2-7,.,.,TRBV11-3,CASSLGGDLYEQYF,TGTGCCAGCAGCTTAGGCGGAGATCTCTACGAGCAGTACTTC
15,TRBJ2-5,TRBD1,.,TRBV6-5,CASSYSGTGQETQYF,TGTGCCAGCAGTTACTCCGGGACAGGACAAGAGACCCAGTACTTC
15,TRBJ2-2,.,.,TRBV4-1,CASSQERAPNGELFF,TGCGCCAGCAGCCAAGAGAGGGCCCCGAACGGGGAGCTGTTTTTT
12,TRBJ1-4,.,.,TRBV27,CASRATNEKLFF,TGTGCCAGCCGGGCAACTAATGAAAAACTGTTTTTT
15,TRBJ1-1,.,.,TRBV27,CASSLQGTMNTEAFF,TGTGCCAGCAGTTTACAGGGGACCATGAACACTGAAGCTTTCTTT
16,TRBJ2-2,TRBD2,.,TRBV7-9,CASVSGGAQNTGELFF,TGTGCCAGCGTTAGCGGGGGGGCCCAGAACACCGGGGAGCTGTTTTTT
17,TRBJ2-5,TRBD2,.,TRBV10-3,CAISESKGSGIQETQYF,TGTGCCATCAGTGAGTCGAAGGGGAGCGGGATTCAAGAGACCCAGTACTTC
15,TRBJ2-3,TRBD2,.,TRBV6-6,CASTILAEKPDTQYF,TGTGCCAGCACCATACTAGCGGAGAAGCCAGATACGCAGTATTTT
18,TRBJ2-1,TRBD1,.,TRBV11-3,CASRGEDRWSSSDNEQFF,TGTGCCAGCAGAGGCGAGGACAGGTGGAGTAGCAGTGACAATGAGCAGTTCTTC
15,TRBJ2-7,.,.,TRBV7-2,CASSSDREVSYEQYF,TGTGCCAGCAGCTCCGACAGGGAGGTCTCCTACGAGCAGTACTTC
13,TRBJ1-1,TRBD1,.,TRBV6-5,CASRPRGPAEAFF,TGTGCCAGCAGACCCAGGGGGCCGGCTGAAGCTTTCTTT
16,TRBJ2-2,TRBD1,.,TRBV7-2,CASSRGTGPNTGELFF,TGTGCCAGCAGCCGTGGGACAGGGCCAAACACCGGGGAGCTGTTTTTT
15,TRBJ2-5,TRBD1,.,TRBV10-1,CASSERQGLAETQYF,TGCGCCAGCAGTGAGAGACAGGGTTTGGCGGAGACCCAGTACTTC
17,TRBJ1-2,.,.,TRBV5-4,CASSLARRTMTNYGYTF,TGTGCCAGCAGCTTGGCCAGGAGGACTATGACTAACTATGGCTACACCTTC
15,TRBJ1-6,.,.,TRBV7-9,CASSLVAGPDSPLHF,TGTGCCAGCAGCTTAGTTGCAGGGCCGGATTCACCCCTCCACTTT
15,TRBJ1-2,.,.,TRBV4-2,CASTLGEGPGGGYTF,TGTGCCAGCACCCTGGGAGAGGGCCCTGGAGGGGGCTACACCTTC
16,TRBJ2-2,TRBD2,.,TRBV15,CATSRLLGLASGELFF,TGTGCCACCAGCAGGTTATTAGGACTAGCAAGCGGGGAGCTGTTTTTT
16,TRBJ2-7,TRBD1,.,TRBV10-1,CASTGGITGPTAEQYF,TGCGCCAGCACAGGGGGAATTACCGGCCCCACCGCCGAGCAGTACTTC
14,TRBJ2-7,TRBD2,.,TRBV7-2,CASSLRRGDYEQYF,TGTGCCAGCAGCTTAAGGCGGGGGGACTACGAGCAGTACTTC
13,TRBJ1-4,.,.,TRBV18,CASSPGAEEKLFF,TGTGCCAGCTCACCGGGGGCGGAGGAAAAACTGTTTTTT
16,TRBJ2-7,.,.,TRBV4-1,CASSPDRAQRPYEQYF,TGCGCCAGCAGCCCTGACCGGGCCCAGCGGCCCTACGAGCAGTACTTC
16,TRBJ1-4,.,.,TRBV27,CASTPGGGGAYGKLFF,TGTGCCAGCACCCCGGGGGGCGGGGGGGCGTACGGAAAACTGTTTTTT
13,TRBJ1-1,.,.,TRBV11-1,CASSLAPDTEAFF,TGTGCCAGCAGCTTAGCGCCGGACACTGAAGCTTTCTTT
14,TRBJ1-1,.,.,TRBV7-9,CASSLLQGNTEAFF,TGTGCCAGCAGCCTCCTCCAGGGGAACACTGAAGCTTTCTTT
13,TRBJ2-7,.,once,TRBV27,CASSLWGRTEQYF,TGTGCCAGCAGTTTATGGGGGCGCACCGAGCAGTACTTC
14,TRBJ1-2,.,.,TRBV18,CASSPTDSNYGYTF,TGTGCCAGCTCCCCCACAGACAGCAACTATGGCTACACCTTC
16,TRBJ1-1,TRBD1,.,TRBV6-1,CASSERDRGSWTEAFF,TGTGCCAGCAGTGAAAGGGACAGGGGCTCTTGGACTGAAGCTTTCTTT
15,TRBJ2-7,TRBD1,.,TRBV11-2,CASSLNRGENYEQYF,TGTGCCAGCAGCTTGAACAGGGGCGAGAATTACGAGCAGTACTTC
16,TRBJ2-1,.,.,TRBV4-1,CASSQAFLGGYNEQFF,TGCGCCAGCAGCCAAGCGTTTTTAGGAGGATACAATGAGCAGTTCTTC
16,TRBJ2-3,TRBD2,once,TRBV19,CASRPTSATSTDTQYF,TGTGCCAGTAGACCAACTAGCGCCACTAGCACAGATACGCAGTATTTT
14,TRBJ2-7,.,.,TRBV11-3,CASSFPGTNYEQYF,TGTGCCAGCAGCTTTCCCGGGACAAACTACGAGCAGTACTTC
14,TRBJ1-3,TRBD1,once,TRBV6-1,CASLQGSSGNTIYF,TGTGCCAGCCTACAGGGGAGCTCTGGAAACACCATATATTTT
15,TRBJ2-5,TRBD2,.,TRBV11-2,CASSLGPGLVQTQYF,TGTGCCAGCAGCTTAGGGCCAGGACTAGTACAGACCCAGTACTTC
16,TRBJ2-3,.,.,TRBV19,CASSTPSPGGTDTQYF,TGTGCCAGTAGTACCCCCAGCCCCGGGGGCACAGATACGCAGTATTTT
14,TRBJ1-1,TRBD1,.,TRBV27,CASSQQGASAEAFF,TGTGCCAGCAGTCAACAGGGGGCGTCGGCTGAAGCTTTCTTT